This TCR beta chain stems from a study of shared T cell receptors in the human thymus. Regarding this clone: Other DNA sequences from this sample encode an identical CDR3 as well.

V dropped 2 bases and J dropped 0; count of bases not matched to a gene: 5. This CDR3 region has 16 residues. CDR1 is MNHEY and CDR2 is SVGAGI in the germline V gene. Some clones are missing from TCRdb's copy, which holds only in-frame ones; the method was immunoSEQ multiplex PCR. The profile shows some 760,000 clones, 70% to 90% of them singletons. The same sample was also used in a study of human thymus T cells. From that report: Healthy Finnish infants having corrective surgery for congenital heart defects served as donors. Unrelated individuals were reported by related research to share highly overlapping thymic repertoires.

Sequences were obtained from thymocytes. This receptor was obtained from a girl under three years old with a congenital heart defect. The chain couples TRBV6-5 to TRBJ2-7; 9 positions match TRBD2. As DNA, the CDR3 is TGTGCCAGCAGTTACGGGCTAGCGGGGAGCTCCTACGAGCAGTACTTC. It yields the protein CASSYGLAGSSYEQYF.